This T cell receptor (beta chain) was obtained from a study of T cell clonotyping in hematopoietic cell transplantation. V shed 3 bases, J shed 1 base, and the junction held 2 bases outside the gene matches. From germline, CDR1 is SGDLS and CDR2 YYNGEE. The CDR3 is 14 amino acids. Some clones are missing from TCRdb's copy, which holds only in-frame ones; the method was immunoSEQ multiplex PCR. The sample records roughly 27,000 clones, roughly 82% being singletons. Described time point: recipient sample about 28 days before transplant, after cytoreduction. This clone was seen more than once but under ten times.

Sequencing was performed on peripheral blood mononuclear cells, taken before stem cell transplant. The TCR was taken from a woman between 55 and 75 years old with acute myeloid leukemia. Some clones in this sample may be carry-over from other donors' samples. The rearrangement joins TRBV9 to TRBJ1-1; 8 nucleotides match TRBD1. CDR3 protein: CASSGTGTNTEAFF. CDR3 sequence (DNA): TGTGCCAGCAGCGGGACAGGGACGAACACTGAAGCTTTCTTT.